The 2 T cell receptor beta chains listed next were all sequenced from one sample in a study of blood T cell repertoires in COVID-19. Method: immunoSEQ multiplex PCR; TCRdb's copy keeps in-frame clones and lacks some. Among under 400,000 clones, 80% to 90% were seen once, and the ten largest hold around 2%. Source material: PBMCs or T cells enriched from blood (not recorded which). These receptors were obtained from a man in his forties or fifties in a cohort exposed to, infected with or recovered from COVID-19 (not recorded which).

The J gene is TRBJ1-1, the V gene TRBV5-6; 7 bases match TRBD1. Unmatched junction bases numbered 5, after V lost 2 bases and J lost 4 bases. The germline V gene encodes CDR1 SGHDT and CDR2 YYEEEE. The CDR3 covers 14 residues. The CDR3 region is CASSFPAGGTEAFF. CDR3 nucleotide sequence: TGTGCCAGCAGCTTCCCCGCAGGGGGCACTGAAGCTTTCTTT.

This clone came up once. This chain joins TRBV3-1 (or the pseudogene TRBV3-2) and TRBJ2-7, with D unresolved. The CDR3 is 11 residues long. The ends were cut back, 3 bases at V and 7 bases at J, with 7 bases in the middle. The V gene's germline CDR1 is LGHDT and CDR2 YNNKEL (reference sequence). CDR3 residues: CASSHRDEQYF. The CDR3, as DNA: TGTGCCAGCAGCCATAGAGATGAGCAGTACTTC.